A single sample gave rise to the 9 T cell receptor beta chains below, sequenced in a study of blood T cell repertoires in COVID-19. TCRdb's table, derived via immunoSEQ multiplex PCR, lists solely in-frame clones and lacks some. The table shows 190,000 or so clones, with 80% to 90% occurring only once. Input material: PBMCs or T cells enriched from blood (not recorded which). The receptors shown here come from a woman aged 25 to 39 who had been exposed to COVID-19.

By frequency in the sample, this clone is medium-sized. The J gene is TRBJ2-3, the V gene TRBV2; 8 bases fit TRBD1. Germline V lookup: CDR1 SNHLY, CDR2 FYNNEI. Trimming at V came to 7 bases and at J to 0 bases, leaving 6 bases not matched to a gene. The CDR3 has 15 residues. The CDR3 nucleotides read TGTGCCAGCACCCGACAGGGGTCTAGCACAGATACGCAGTATTTT. Its protein is CASTRQGSSTDTQYF. The whole variable domain, remainder taken from reference TRBV2 and TRBJ2-3, is EPEVTQTPSHQVTQMGQEVILRCVPISNHLYFYWYRQILGQKVEFLVSFYNNEISEKSEIFDDQFSVERPDGSNFTLKIRSTKLEDSAMYFCASTRQGSSTDTQYFGPGTRLTVL.

This clone was counted once. This chain joins TRBV5-1 and TRBJ2-7; 7 nucleotides agree with TRBD1. V was clipped by 0 bases and J by 5 bases; unmatched bases: 11. This CDR3 contains 16 residues. Germline CDR1 and CDR2: SGHRS and YFSETQ. The CDR3 reads CASSLEPGTAPHEQYF. As DNA, the CDR3 is TGCGCCAGCAGCTTGGAGCCCGGGACAGCTCCCCACGAGCAGTACTTC.

This chain joins TRBV6-1 and TRBJ1-6; 12 bases match TRBD1. The junction had 6 bases not matched to a gene; V was cut back by 2 bases and J by 10 bases. The CDR3 extends over 16 amino acids. CDR1 MNHNS and CDR2 SASEGT come from the germline V gene. The CDR3 DNA sequence: TGTGCCAGCAGTGAATCCTGGGACAGGGGGCTATCACCCCTCCACTTT. It yields the protein CASSESWDRGLSPLHF.

This chain connects TRBV4-1 to TRBJ2-2; D is unclear. The CDR3 is made up of 15 amino acids. CDR1 and CDR2 (germline): MGHRA, YSYEKL. V was pared by 4 bases and J by 3 bases, with 12 bases between. Written as DNA, the CDR3 is TGCGCCAGCAGCCTCGTCCCCGCGGACACCGGGGAGCTGTTTTTT. It codes for CASSLVPADTGELFF.

This clone was counted many times. The chain links TRBV19 to TRBJ1-5; 7 nucleotides line up with TRBD1. Trimming removed 3 bases from V and 6 bases from J; junction bases left unmatched: 2. This CDR3 has 13 amino acids. The V gene's germline CDR1 is LNHDA and CDR2 SQIVND (reference sequence). CDR3 protein: CASSINRGQPQHF. CDR3 coding DNA: TGTGCCAGTAGTATTAACAGGGGTCAGCCCCAGCATTTT.

A single count supports this clone. The J gene is TRBJ1-1, the V gene TRBV7-3, with D perhaps matching TRBD1 (6 bases). There are 14 residues in the CDR3. V lost 6 bases, J lost 4 bases, and 15 bases lay in between. CDR1 SGHTA and CDR2 FQGTGA come from the germline V gene. The CDR3 DNA is TGTGCCAGCAGGCCAGGACAGCGTAGCACTGAAGCTTTCTTT. Translating it yields CASRPGQRSTEAFF.

The V call is TRBV7-2, the J call TRBJ2-1, with D unresolved. Between the trimmed V and J ends, which lost 5 bases and 0 bases, there was a span of 11 bases. The CDR3 totals 15 residues. Germline V gene sequence: CDR1 SGHTA, CDR2 FQGNSA. The CDR3 region is CASSADISSYNEQFF. Written as DNA, the CDR3 is TGTGCCAGCAGCGCCGACATCAGCTCCTACAATGAGCAGTTCTTC.

This clone was found once. The CDR3 here is CASSEWAGVNYGYTF. CDR3 DNA: TGTGCCAGCAGTGAATGGGCAGGGGTTAACTATGGCTACACCTTC. The chain carries TRBV2 and TRBJ1-2, with D possibly TRBD1 on 6 matching bases. In germline, CDR1 is SNHLY, CDR2 FYNNEI. Trimming removed 2 bases at V and 1 base at J, with 11 bases between. The CDR3 is made up of 15 amino acids. Using reference TRBV2 and TRBJ1-2 for the parts outside the CDR3, the full variable domain is EPEVTQTPSHQVTQMGQEVILRCVPISNHLYFYWYRQILGQKVEFLVSFYNNEISEKSEIFDDQFSVERPDGSNFTLKIRSTKLEDSAMYFCASSEWAGVNYGYTFGSGTRLTVV.

The rearrangement uses TRBV7-9 and TRBJ2-7; D unresolved. In germline, CDR1 is SEHNR, CDR2 FQNEAQ (reference sequence). V gave up 6 bases and J gave up 2 bases, with 11 bases separating them. The CDR3 is 13 residues long. The DNA of the CDR3 is TGTGCCAGCAGTAACTCCTATACCTACGAGCAGTACTTC. It codes for CASSNSYTYEQYF.